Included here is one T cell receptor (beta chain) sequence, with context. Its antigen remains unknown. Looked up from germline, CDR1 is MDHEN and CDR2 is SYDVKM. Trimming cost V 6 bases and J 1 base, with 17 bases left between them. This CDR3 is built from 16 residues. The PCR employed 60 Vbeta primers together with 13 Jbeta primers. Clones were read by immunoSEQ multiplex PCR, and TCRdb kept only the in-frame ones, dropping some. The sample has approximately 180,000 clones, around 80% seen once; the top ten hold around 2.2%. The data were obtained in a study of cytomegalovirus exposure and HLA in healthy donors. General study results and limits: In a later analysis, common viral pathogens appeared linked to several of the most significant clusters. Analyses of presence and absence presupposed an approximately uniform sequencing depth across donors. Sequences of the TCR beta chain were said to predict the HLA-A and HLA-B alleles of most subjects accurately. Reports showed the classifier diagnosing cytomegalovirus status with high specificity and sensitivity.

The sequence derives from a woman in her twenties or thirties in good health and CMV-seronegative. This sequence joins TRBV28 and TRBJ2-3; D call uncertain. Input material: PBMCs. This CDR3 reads CASSPRRQAGTDTQYF. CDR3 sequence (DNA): TGTGCCAGCAGCCCCCGCCGTCAGGCCGGCACAGATACGCAGTATTTT.